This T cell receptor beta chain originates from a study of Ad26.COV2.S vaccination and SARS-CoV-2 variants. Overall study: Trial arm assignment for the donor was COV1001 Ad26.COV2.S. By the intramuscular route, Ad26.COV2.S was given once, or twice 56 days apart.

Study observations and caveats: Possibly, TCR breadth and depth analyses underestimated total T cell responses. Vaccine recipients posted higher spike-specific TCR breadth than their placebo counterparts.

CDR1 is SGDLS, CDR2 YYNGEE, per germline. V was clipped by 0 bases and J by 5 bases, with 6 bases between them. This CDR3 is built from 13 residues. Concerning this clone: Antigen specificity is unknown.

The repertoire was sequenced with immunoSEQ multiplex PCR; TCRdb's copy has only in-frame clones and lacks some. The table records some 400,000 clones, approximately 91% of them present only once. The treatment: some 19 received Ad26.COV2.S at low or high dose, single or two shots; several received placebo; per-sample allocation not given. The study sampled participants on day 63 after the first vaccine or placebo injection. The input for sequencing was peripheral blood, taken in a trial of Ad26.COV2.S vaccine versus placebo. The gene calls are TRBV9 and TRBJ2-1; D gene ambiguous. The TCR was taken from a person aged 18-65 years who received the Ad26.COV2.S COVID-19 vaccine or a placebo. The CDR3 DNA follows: TGTGCCAGCAGCGTAGGCCCTCACAATGAGCAGTTCTTC. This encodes CASSVGPHNEQFF.